This is a list of T cell receptor beta chains from one sample in a study of T cells after somatic rescue of genetic block. Repertoires were generated with immunoSEQ multiplex PCR, while TCRdb's copy carries only in-frame clones and drops some. The sample lists around 70,000 clones, just under 95% occurring once. Sequences were obtained from peripheral blood mononuclear cells (PBMCs). The receptors shown here come from a man in his forties. Each CDR3 is given with its conserved first and last residue. A D gene is named only where the DNA matches it firmly. Size is omitted from some rows. Given values are once, few, many or a class for expanded clones.

V: TRBV11-2
D: NA
size: NA
J: TRBJ1-5
DNA: TGTGCCAGCAGCGCCACCCCGGCGGGCAATCAGCCCCAGCATTTT
CDR3: CASSATPAGNQPQHF

V: TRBV5-1
D: NA
size: NA
J: TRBJ1-4
DNA: TGCGCCGGCAGGCGGGACGCAGACAGCCTTGAAAAACTGTTTTTT
CDR3: CAGRRDADSLEKLFF

V: TRBV2
D: TRBD2
size: NA
J: TRBJ2-5
DNA: TGTGCCAGCAGTTCCGGGAGGGAGACCCAGTACTTC
CDR3: CASSSGRETQYF

V: TRBV5-1
D: NA
size: NA
J: TRBJ1-1
DNA: TGCGCCAGCTACGACAGCACCAACACTGAAGCTTTCTTT
CDR3: CASYDSTNTEAFF

V: TRBV5-1
D: TRBD2
size: NA
J: TRBJ2-1
DNA: TGCGCCAGCAGCTTGCAGGTGGGACTAGCGGGAGTAAGCAATGAGCAGTTCTTC
CDR3: CASSLQVGLAGVSNEQFF

V: TRBV19
D: TRBD1
size: NA
J: TRBJ2-1
DNA: TGTGCCAGTAGTTTTCCGGACAGGTACAATGAGCAGTTCTTC
CDR3: CASSFPDRYNEQFF

V: TRBV27
D: NA
size: NA
J: TRBJ2-7
DNA: TGTGCCAGCAGTTCCGCGGGACCCACCTACGAGCAGTACTTC
CDR3: CASSSAGPTYEQYF

V: TRBV25-1
D: NA
size: NA
J: TRBJ2-1
DNA: TGTGCCAGCAGAGTGGACAGCAACTCCTACAATGAGCAGTTCTTC
CDR3: CASRVDSNSYNEQFF

V: TRBV5-1
D: NA
size: NA
J: TRBJ2-7
DNA: TGCGCCAGCAGTCGGGAATTTGGGTCCTACGAGCAGTACTTC
CDR3: CASSREFGSYEQYF

V: TRBV28
D: TRBD1
size: NA
J: TRBJ2-4
DNA: TGTGCCAGCAGCGGACAGGGAGTCAAAAACATTCAGTACTTC
CDR3: CASSGQGVKNIQYF

V: TRBV12-5
D: TRBD1
size: NA
J: TRBJ2-1
DNA: TGTGCTAGTGTGACTTGGGACAGAAACAATGAGCAGTTCTTC
CDR3: CASVTWDRNNEQFF

V: TRBV6-5
D: TRBD1
size: NA
J: TRBJ1-1
DNA: TGTGCCAGCAGTTTACAGGGGGGCGGAGGCACTGAAGCTTTCTTT
CDR3: CASSLQGGGGTEAFF

V: TRBV5-3
D: NA
size: NA
J: TRBJ1-5
DNA: TGTGCCAGAAGCATGTTAACAGGGTACGACCAGCCTCAGCATTTT
CDR3: CARSMLTGYDQPQHF

V: TRBV19
D: NA
size: NA
J: TRBJ1-1
DNA: TGTGCCAGTAGTATTGGGCACACTGAAGCTTTCTTT
CDR3: CASSIGHTEAFF

V: TRBV5-4
D: NA
size: NA
J: TRBJ2-4
DNA: TGTGCCAGCAGCTTGTCAGGGGCCAAAAACATTCAGTACTTC
CDR3: CASSLSGAKNIQYF

V: TRBV5-1
D: NA
size: once
J: TRBJ1-1
DNA: TGCGCCAGCAGCCCTCGCGACGGGGGGAGGAACACTGAAGCTTTCTTT
CDR3: CASSPRDGGRNTEAFF

V: TRBV19
D: NA
size: NA
J: TRBJ2-3
DNA: TGTGCCAGTAGTATACGGCAGGGGGGTGATGCAGATACGCAGTATTTT
CDR3: CASSIRQGGDADTQYF

V: TRBV28
D: NA
size: NA
J: TRBJ2-1
DNA: TGTGCCAGCAGTTTATTAGGGTTGGGGAATGAGCAGTTCTTC
CDR3: CASSLLGLGNEQFF

V: TRBV27
D: NA
size: NA
J: TRBJ1-5
DNA: TGTGCCAGCAGTTCCGTACAGGGTAGGGTTCAGCCCCAGCATTTT
CDR3: CASSSVQGRVQPQHF

V: TRBV18
D: NA
size: few
J: TRBJ1-1
DNA: TGTGCCAGCTCACCAGGGGTGCTTGGAGCTTTCTTT
CDR3: CASSPGVLGAFF

V: TRBV27
D: NA
size: NA
J: TRBJ1-2
DNA: TGTGCCAGCAGTCAACAGGGTTATGGCTACACCTTC
CDR3: CASSQQGYGYTF

V: TRBV7-2
D: NA
size: NA
J: TRBJ2-3
DNA: TGTGCCAGCAGCACCCGTCCGGAGGTTACGCAGTATTTT
CDR3: CASSTRPEVTQYF

V: TRBV5-6
D: NA
size: NA
J: TRBJ1-2
DNA: TGTGCCAGCAGCTTTTTAGGACAGATTTCTAACTATGGCTACACCTTC
CDR3: CASSFLGQISNYGYTF

V: TRBV18
D: NA
size: NA
J: TRBJ1-1
DNA: TGTGCCAGCTCACCCGAAGAAGGGGGGACCGAAGCTTTCTTT
CDR3: CASSPEEGGTEAFF

V: TRBV19
D: NA
size: NA
J: TRBJ1-2
DNA: TGTGCCAGTAGTATCCGGGACAAGACAGTCTATGGCTACACCTTC
CDR3: CASSIRDKTVYGYTF

V: TRBV7-8
D: NA
size: NA
J: TRBJ2-1
DNA: TGTGCCAGCAGCCCAAGAAATGAGCAGTTCTTC
CDR3: CASSPRNEQFF

V: TRBV7-9
D: NA
size: NA
J: TRBJ1-1
DNA: TGTGCCAGCAGCGAACCAGGGGTAGCTTTCTTT
CDR3: CASSEPGVAFF

V: TRBV5-6
D: NA
size: NA
J: TRBJ2-5
DNA: TGCGCCAGCAGCCCGACATACGGGGAGACCCAGTACTTC
CDR3: CASSPTYGETQYF

V: TRBV7-9
D: NA
size: NA
J: TRBJ2-7
DNA: TGTGCCAGCAGCTTCGACCCAAACTACGAGCAGTACTTC
CDR3: CASSFDPNYEQYF

V: TRBV28
D: NA
size: NA
J: TRBJ2-7
DNA: TGTGCCAGCAGTCAACAGGGAAGTAGTGAGTACTTC
CDR3: CASSQQGSSEYF

V: TRBV6-1
D: TRBD1
size: NA
J: TRBJ2-7
DNA: TGTGCCAGCAGTGAAACCGGGACAGAAGCCTACGAGCAGTACTTC
CDR3: CASSETGTEAYEQYF

V: TRBV2
D: NA
size: NA
J: TRBJ2-5
DNA: TGTGCCAGCAGTGTCCAAGAGACCCAGTACTTC
CDR3: CASSVQETQYF

V: TRBV5-1
D: TRBD1
size: NA
J: TRBJ2-3
DNA: TGCGCCAGCAGCTTGCCGGGACAGGGGAGGGCAGATACGCAGTATTTT
CDR3: CASSLPGQGRADTQYF

V: TRBV5-1
D: NA
size: NA
J: TRBJ1-4
DNA: TGCGCCAGCAGGGATATGCCAGCGAATGAAAAACTGTTTTTT
CDR3: CASRDMPANEKLFF

V: TRBV5-1
D: TRBD2
size: NA
J: TRBJ2-7
DNA: TGCGCCAGCAGCACCATGACTAGCGGAACCTACGAGCAGTACTTC
CDR3: CASSTMTSGTYEQYF

V: TRBV5-6
D: NA
size: NA
J: TRBJ1-2
DNA: TGTGCCAGCAGCTTAGTTAACTATGGCTACACCTTC
CDR3: CASSLVNYGYTF

V: TRBV6-5
D: NA
size: NA
J: TRBJ2-1
DNA: TGTGCCAGCAGTTACCGGGGGGCCCGCTCCTACAATGAGCAGTTCTTC
CDR3: CASSYRGARSYNEQFF

V: TRBV30
D: TRBD1
size: few
J: TRBJ1-1
DNA: TGTGCCTGGAAATCAGGGGGATTAGGAGCTTTCTTT
CDR3: CAWKSGGLGAFF

V: TRBV28
D: NA
size: NA
J: TRBJ2-5
DNA: TGTGCCAGCAGCTCCGGCCCCCTGGCCCAGTACTTC
CDR3: CASSSGPLAQYF

V: TRBV13
D: NA
size: NA
J: TRBJ2-2
DNA: TGTGCCAGCAGCTTTGGACGGATAAACACCGGGGAGCTGTTTTTT
CDR3: CASSFGRINTGELFF

V: TRBV4-3
D: NA
size: NA
J: TRBJ2-2
DNA: TGCGCCAGCAGCCAGACCGCGGCGGGAAGGGGGACCGGGGAGCTGTTTTTT
CDR3: CASSQTAAGRGTGELFF

V: TRBV19
D: TRBD2
size: NA
J: TRBJ2-2
DNA: TGTGCCAGTAGTAATCGGCGGGAGGGCCGGGGGACCGGGGAGCTGTTTTTT
CDR3: CASSNRREGRGTGELFF

V: TRBV6-1
D: TRBD1
size: few
J: TRBJ1-1
DNA: TGTGCCAGCACCTTGCACAGGGGCGGGACTGAAGCTTTCTTT
CDR3: CASTLHRGGTEAFF

V: TRBV19
D: NA
size: NA
J: TRBJ1-1
DNA: TGTGCCACCTTGGACAGACTTTGGGGCGCTGAAGCTTTCTTT
CDR3: CATLDRLWGAEAFF

V: TRBV7-2
D: NA
size: NA
J: TRBJ2-1
DNA: TGTGCCAGCAGCCCGAGGACGGGGGAGCAGTTCTTC
CDR3: CASSPRTGEQFF

V: TRBV7-2
D: NA
size: NA
J: TRBJ2-2
DNA: TGTGCCAGCAGCGCACCCCCAGCCGGGGAGCTGTTTTTT
CDR3: CASSAPPAGELFF

V: TRBV6-5
D: NA
size: NA
J: TRBJ2-1
DNA: TGTGCCAGCAGTTATTTCCTAGAGACTAGAGGGTATGAGCAGTTCTTC
CDR3: CASSYFLETRGYEQFF

V: TRBV9
D: NA
size: NA
J: TRBJ2-5
DNA: TGTGCCAGCAGCTCCCTAGGGGGTGGTGGAGAGACCCAGTACTTC
CDR3: CASSSLGGGGETQYF

V: TRBV6-1
D: NA
size: NA
J: TRBJ1-6
DNA: TGTGCCACCAAGCCCCCCAGGGCTAATTCACCCCTCCACTTT
CDR3: CATKPPRANSPLHF

V: TRBV6-6
D: NA
size: NA
J: TRBJ1-5
DNA: TGTGCCAGCAGTTCAGGGTCGCATCAGCCCCAGCATTTT
CDR3: CASSSGSHQPQHF

V: TRBV7-8
D: NA
size: NA
J: TRBJ2-6
DNA: TGTGCCAGCAGCTCGGACCGCTCAGGGGCCAACGTCCTGACTTTC
CDR3: CASSSDRSGANVLTF

V: TRBV4-2
D: TRBD2
size: NA
J: TRBJ2-7
DNA: TGTGCCAGCAGCCAACGACTAGCAGAGACCTCCTACGAGCAGTACTTC
CDR3: CASSQRLAETSYEQYF

V: TRBV5-8
D: TRBD1
size: NA
J: TRBJ2-1
DNA: TGTGCCAGCAGCAACAGGGGGCCTTACAATGAGCAGTTCTTC
CDR3: CASSNRGPYNEQFF

V: TRBV5-1
D: NA
size: once
J: TRBJ2-7
DNA: TGCGCCAGCAGCTTGGCTGGGCCCGAGCAGTACTTC
CDR3: CASSLAGPEQYF

V: TRBV7-9
D: TRBD1
size: NA
J: TRBJ1-2
DNA: TGTGCCAGCAGCGCCCGCACCGACAGGGAAGTGGGCTACACCTTC
CDR3: CASSARTDREVGYTF